This TCR beta chain appears in the sequencing data of a study of blood T cell repertoires in COVID-19. Overall study context: Material from acute and convalescent COVID-19 was sourced from the United States, Italy and Spain. Sources were T cells, B-cell-depleted T cells, or PBMCs; the material itself was cDNA or gDNA.

In the original workflow: How many nucleated cells were present was estimated from reference gene primer amplification. Data came from immunoSEQ multiplex PCR; TCRdb stores just in-frame clones and leaves some out. V, J and clone size were drawn from that table, and D and trimming were deduced from the DNA. This sample has 350,000 or so clones, with 88% found just once. CDR3 size: 15 residues. V lost 1 base and J 2 bases, leaving 11 bases between the germline ends. The germline V gene has CDR1 SEHNR and CDR2 FQNEAQ (reference sequence). Seattle cases were enrolled at active infection and followed longitudinally.

This receptor was obtained from a woman aged 25 to 39 with COVID-19, enrolled during active disease. Sequenced sample: peripheral blood. The V and J genes are TRBV7-9 and TRBJ2-5; no firm D call. DNA for the CDR3: TGTGCCAGCAGCTTAGGTAGTTGGGCTCAAGAGACCCAGTACTTC. Translation: CASSLGSWAQETQYF.